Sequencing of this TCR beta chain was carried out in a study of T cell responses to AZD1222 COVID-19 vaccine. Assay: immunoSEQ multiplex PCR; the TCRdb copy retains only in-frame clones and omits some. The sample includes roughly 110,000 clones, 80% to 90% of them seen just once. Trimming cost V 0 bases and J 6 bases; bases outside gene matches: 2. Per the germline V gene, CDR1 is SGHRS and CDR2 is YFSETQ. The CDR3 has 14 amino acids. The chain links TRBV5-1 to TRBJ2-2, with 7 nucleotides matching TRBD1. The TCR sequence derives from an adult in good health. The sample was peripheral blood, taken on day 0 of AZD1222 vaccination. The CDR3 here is CASSLGTGAGELFF. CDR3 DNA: TGCGCCAGCAGCTTGGGAACAGGGGCCGGGGAGCTGTTTTTT.